Reported below is one T cell receptor beta chain. Its antigen specificity is not known. No much larger clonotype is one base removed from it; base qualities were not supplied. The CDR3 measures 13 amino acids from cysteine to phenylalanine. Left in the record is the CDR3 DNA by itself, 39 bases read in frame from the first base. CDR1 and CDR2 (SGHRS, YFSETQ) derive from the germline V gene. V is reduced by 0 bases and J by 3 bases, leaving a spacing of 7 bases between them. The sample comes from a study of T cell responses to AZD1222 COVID-19 vaccine (dated by TCRdb to about 2021). For the wider study: A total of under 250 trial participants underwent TCR sequencing, of whom about 200 had received two doses of AZD1222 and 26 had received two doses of the MenACWY control vaccine. Trial participants were enrolled into age subgroups of 18-55, 56-69 and 70-plus years, which contained about 150, 27 and 61 TCR-sequenced participants, respectively. Overall results and qualifications from the work: Vaccine-associated CD4 TCRs spanned the whole spike protein, with dominant responses in regions 160-218 and 743-854. Participants were mostly white British and included more females than males, and it was suggested by the authors that clonal diversity may have been underestimated. In the small 56-69-year group, the increase in depth fell short of significance, most likely because of low power. A significant rise in spike-specific TCR breadth and depth was observed after two AZD1222 doses relative to day 0 and relative to MenACWY recipients. Because no day 14 peak-response samples were available, the repertoires could be characterized only after the peak T cell response. Nearly half of unique spike-specific TCRs reportedly recognized epitopes outside regions mutated in the B.1.351 and B.1.1.7 variants. Conclusions about previously exposed vaccinees are limited because only five to seven AZD1222 recipients were SARS-CoV-2 seropositive at baseline.

Interpreted using the paper, the time point label stands for: sample from adult after SARS-CoV-2 infection, after symptom onset. Two convalescent COVID-19 patients, sampled after symptom onset from adults with prior SARS-CoV-2 infection, were also TCR-sequenced for comparison. The CDR3 regions of human TCRbeta chains were subjected to immunosequencing. On the study's bioinformatics: TCRs in the repertoires were matched against a reference library of SARS-CoV-2-specific TCRs that had been generated with the MIRA antigen-specificity platform. Breadth was defined as the fraction of unique TCRs that were SARS-CoV-2-associated. Depth was defined as the fraction of total T cells that were SARS-CoV-2-associated. Using the MIRA data, every spike-specific TCR was mapped to the spike region that the TCR reacted to and assigned to either a CD4 or a CD8 class. Log10-transformed breadth and depth values were compared by one-way ANOVA with Sidak's multiple comparisons tests. This immuneACCESS table, as held by TCRdb, lists in-frame sequences with V and J called but not all clones. Of the missing ones, under half trace to an unresolved V gene in checked studies; the others have no known cause. From that table come the V and J calls and clone size; the DNA was used to work out D and trimming. This sample gives about 150,000 clones in total; 80% to 90% of them show up just once. The ten most abundant clones make up about 7% of the sample.

The chain was built from TRBV5-1 and TRBJ2-7; the D gene lacks a confident call. Here the sequenced sample was peripheral blood, taken after recovery from COVID-19. This receptor was obtained from an adult who had recovered from COVID-19. The nucleotides are TGCGCCAGCAGCTTGGAGCCGGGCTACGAGCAGTACTTC. Protein translation: CASSLEPGYEQYF.